The sample holds one count of the clone carrying this TCR beta chain. Its antigen is unknown. The data are from a study of PD-L1 blockade in urothelial cancer. Study context: Blood analysis occurred 3 weeks (second dose) and 6 weeks after treatment start. Typically, measured as a median, blood samples had 141,255 T cells.

This table comes from immunoSEQ multiplex PCR, and its TCRdb copy is limited to in-frame clones, with some not included. The sample consists of some 76,000 clones, less than 90% of them appearing once. Study-level findings and limits: Below-median TCR clonality that was measured in pretreatment blood predicted better survival.

Losses at the gene ends were 6 bases for V and 5 bases for J; bases not matched to a gene: 6. The V gene's germline CDR1 is KGHSH and CDR2 LQKENI. There are 13 residues in the CDR3. This material consisted of PBMCs, taken around atezolizumab (anti-PD-L1) treatment. The V gene is TRBV18, the J gene TRBJ2-7, with 8 bases matching TRBD1. This TCR was sampled from a man between 60 and 75 years old with urothelial cancer. The DNA for the CDR3 is TGTGCCAGCTCTAGACAGGGGTATGACGAGCAGTACTTC. Its protein is CASSRQGYDEQYF.